This T cell receptor (beta chain) emerged from a study of blood T cell repertoires in COVID-19. The assay was immunoSEQ multiplex PCR, and TCRdb's table has in-frame clones only and misses some. This sample has roughly 230,000 clones, with approximately 81% found just once. The sequence was obtained from a man aged 35 to 55 with acute or convalescent COVID-19. The sequenced material came from peripheral blood.

In nucleotides, the CDR3 is TGTGCCATCCTATATACAGGGGGCAGATCCTATAATTCACCCCTCCACTTT. This sequence encodes CAILYTGGRSYNSPLHF. The chain recombines TRBV10-3 with TRBJ1-6; TRBD1 matches 9 bases. From germline, CDR1 is ENHRY and CDR2 SYGVKD. V shed 8 bases and J 1 base; nucleotides not matched to a gene: 9. CDR3 length equals 17 residues.